This T cell receptor beta chain emerged from a study of PD-1 blockade in classical Hodgkin lymphoma. For the study at large: A 3 mg/kg intravenous dose of nivolumab was received by patients every 2 weeks. Overall study results and limits: Undefined causes, possibly disease activity or prior therapy, underlie the repertoire differences. Compared with baseline, CD4+ but not CD8+ TCR diversity had risen significantly by C4D1.

Of note for this clone: The antigen is undetermined.

Time point described: cycle 4 day 1 (C4D1), after less than seven weeks of nivolumab. With no exception, relapse followed autologous stem cell transplantation in all patients, and brentuximab vedotin exposure varied. Thawed PBMCs underwent magnetic negative selection to yield purified CD4+ T cells. Per germline, CDR1 LNHDA and CDR2 SQIVND (reference sequence). This CDR3 has 18 residues. J gave up 0 bases and V 4 bases, and 12 bases lay outside the gene matches. Generated by immunoSEQ multiplex PCR, the TCRdb table keeps only in-frame clones and is missing some. The profile shows 30,000 to 35,000 clones, about 88% of them singletons.

The specimen comprised CD4+ T cells from blood, sampled before the fourth cycle of nivolumab. The chain combines TRBV19 with TRBJ1-3; TRBD1 matches at 7 bases. The TCR sequence derives from a human donor with classical Hodgkin lymphoma. The CDR3 DNA sequence: TGTGCCAGTAGTAACGGGGACAGAGCGACCAACTCTGGAAACACCATATATTTT. Its protein product is CASSNGDRATNSGNTIYF.